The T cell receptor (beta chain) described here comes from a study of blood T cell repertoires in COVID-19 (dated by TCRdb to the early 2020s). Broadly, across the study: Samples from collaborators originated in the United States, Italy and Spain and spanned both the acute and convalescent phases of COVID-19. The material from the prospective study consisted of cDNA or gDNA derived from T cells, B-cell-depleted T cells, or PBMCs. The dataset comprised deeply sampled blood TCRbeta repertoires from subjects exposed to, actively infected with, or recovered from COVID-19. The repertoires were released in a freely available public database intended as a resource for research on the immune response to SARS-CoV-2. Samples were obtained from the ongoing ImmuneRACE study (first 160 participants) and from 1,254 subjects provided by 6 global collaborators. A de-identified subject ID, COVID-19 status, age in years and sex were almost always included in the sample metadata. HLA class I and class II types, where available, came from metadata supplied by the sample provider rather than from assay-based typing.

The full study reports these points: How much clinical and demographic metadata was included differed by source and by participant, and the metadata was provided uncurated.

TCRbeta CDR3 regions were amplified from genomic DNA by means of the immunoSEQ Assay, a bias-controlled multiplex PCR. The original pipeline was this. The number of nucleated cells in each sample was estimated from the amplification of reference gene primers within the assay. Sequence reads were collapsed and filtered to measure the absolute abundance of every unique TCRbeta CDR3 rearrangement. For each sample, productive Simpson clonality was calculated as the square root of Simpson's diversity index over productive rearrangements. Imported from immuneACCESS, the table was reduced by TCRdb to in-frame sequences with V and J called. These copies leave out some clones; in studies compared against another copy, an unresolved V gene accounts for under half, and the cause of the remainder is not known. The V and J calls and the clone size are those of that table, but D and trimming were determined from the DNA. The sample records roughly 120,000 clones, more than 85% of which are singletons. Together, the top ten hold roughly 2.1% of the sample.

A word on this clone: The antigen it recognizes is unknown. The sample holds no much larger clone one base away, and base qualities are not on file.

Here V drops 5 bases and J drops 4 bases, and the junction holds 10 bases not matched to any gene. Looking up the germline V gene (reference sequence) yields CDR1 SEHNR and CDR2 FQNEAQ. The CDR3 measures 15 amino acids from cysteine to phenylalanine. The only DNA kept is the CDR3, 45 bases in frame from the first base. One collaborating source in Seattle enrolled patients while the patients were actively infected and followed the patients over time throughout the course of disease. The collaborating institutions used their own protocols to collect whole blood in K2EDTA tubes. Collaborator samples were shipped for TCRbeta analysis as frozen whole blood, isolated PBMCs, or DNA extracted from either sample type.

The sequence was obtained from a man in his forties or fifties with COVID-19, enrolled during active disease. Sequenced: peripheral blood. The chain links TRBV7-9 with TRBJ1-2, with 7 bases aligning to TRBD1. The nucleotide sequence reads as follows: TGTGCCAGCAGCCCCGGGGGACAGATTTTCTATGGCTACACCTTC. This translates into CASSPGGQIFYGYTF. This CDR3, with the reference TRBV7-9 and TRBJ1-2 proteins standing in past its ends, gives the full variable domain DTGVSQNPRHKITKRGQNVTFRCDPISEHNRLYWYRQTLGQGPEFLTYFQNEAQLEKSRLLSDRFSAERPKGSFSTLEIQRTEQGDSAMYLCASSPGGQIFYGYTFGSGTRLTVV.